This T cell receptor (beta chain) was retrieved from a study of T cell responses to AZD1222 COVID-19 vaccine. Between the trimmed V and J ends, which lost 5 bases and 4 bases, there was a span of 9 bases. Germline lookup yields CDR1 SEHNR and CDR2 FQNEAQ (reference sequence). This CDR3 has 13 amino acids. Libraries were prepared by immunoSEQ multiplex PCR; TCRdb keeps only in-frame clonotypes and omits some of them. The table lists some 150,000 clones, about 81% of them singletons. A note on this clone: Its target is unknown. This sample includes further DNA sequences coding for the same CDR3.

Findings of the study overall: Per reports, nearly half of all spike-specific TCRs target regions that are unmutated in variants. Dominant at 160-218 and 743-854, vaccine-associated CD4 TCRs also spanned spike. A mostly white British donor set with more females was recruited, and clonal diversity was possibly underestimated.

The starting material was peripheral blood, obtained on day 0 of MenACWY control vaccination. The clonotype comes from an adult in good health. V and J are TRBV7-9 and TRBJ1-3, with D hard to call. CDR3: CASSPRRGNTIYF. In DNA form, the CDR3 reads TGTGCCAGCAGCCCACGGAGGGGAAACACCATATATTTT.